The entry that follows covers one TCR beta chain sequence. Its antigen is currently unknown. Then a second PCR, running roughly 7 to 11 cycles, was carried out with a sample-barcoded 5' primer and a J-beta primer mix. TCRdb analysed the 5' RACE reads with MiXCR anew, one entry per CDR3 protein. The repertoire holds 850,000 or so distinct CDR3 sequences, with less than 35% as singletons. The entry originates in a study of blood T cells in healthy people across ages. Broader study findings: Estimated diversity that came from one million T cells was considered an underestimate.

Trimming cost V 4 bases and J 2 bases, with 14 bases left between them. This CDR3 region has 15 residues. Germline V lookup: CDR1 SEHNR, CDR2 FQNEAQ (reference sequence). The specimen sequenced was blood. This sequence was found in a woman of 80 years or more in good health. V is TRBV7-9 and J is TRBJ2-5; the D gene is possibly TRBD1 (6 bases). The chain's CDR3 is CASSSSDRIQETQYF. CDR3 bases: TGTGCCAGCAGCTCAAGCGACAGGATACAAGAGACCCAGTACTTC.